This TCR beta chain was found in a study of T-cell reconstitution after alpha-beta-depleted transplantation in children. CDR1 DFQATT and CDR2 SNEGSKA come from the germline V gene (reference sequence). The CDR3 contains 13 residues. After removal of 3 bases from V and 9 bases from J, the junction contained 8 bases not matched to a gene. Unique molecular identifiers were incorporated when the TCRbeta library was constructed. TCRdb ran MiXCR on the PCR reads and lists one entry per CDR3 protein. This sample has about 460,000 distinct CDR3 sequences; 10% to 12% occur once, and the top ten carry about 15%. A few counts support this clonotype.

This sequence joins TRBV20-1 and TRBJ2-5, with TRBD2 matching over 9 bases. The receptor's source is a female patient aged 2-10 years who had a stem cell transplant for aplastic anemia, so the T cells may come from the graft donor. The sequencing used PBMCs, mostly from graft donor cells, collected 180 days after TCRalphabeta/CD19-depleted stem cell transplant. CDR3 coding DNA: TGCAGTGCTAGGGCGGCGGGAGGGACCGCCCAGTACTTC. Protein product: CSARAAGGTAQYF.